This record covers a single T cell receptor beta chain. The sample is drawn from a study of control samples from healthy donors and cancer patients. Germline V gives CDR1 KGHSH, CDR2 LQKENI. The CDR3 covers 16 residues. V lost 5 bases and J 0 bases, leaving 15 bases between the germline ends. This table comes from immunoSEQ multiplex PCR, and its TCRdb copy is limited to in-frame clones, with some not included. This repertoire shows roughly 79,000 clones, approximately 80% found once; its top ten account for more than 12%. The material sequenced was blood. The source is a man over 45 in good health. This chain connects TRBV18 to TRBJ2-3; D is undetermined. In DNA, the CDR3 is TGTGCCAGCTCAGCCTCGAGGAGTCCTAGCACAGATACGCAGTATTTT. Translation: CASSASRSPSTDTQYF.